Listed below are T cell receptor beta chains from one sample, sequenced in a study of OX40 agonist ivuxolimab in advanced cancers. The data were produced by immunoSEQ multiplex PCR, yet TCRdb's version contains in-frame clones alone and is incomplete. The table has tens of thousands of clones, roughly 84% seen once. The sample here was CD4+ or CD8+ T cells sorted from blood, taken in a trial of the OX40 agonist ivuxolimab. The receptors here all came from an adult with an advanced solid tumor such as melanoma, head and neck, liver or kidney cancer. Both conserved end residues are part of each CDR3. Each record gives: D gene, J gene, V gene, clone size, CDR3 DNA, CDR3 protein. The D gene is left open where the match is weak. Rows may omit the clone size; those that give it use once, few, many or a size class.

>TRBD1|TRBJ1-3|TRBV6-5|few
TGTGCCAGCAGTCCCGACAGGGGCGGCGGAAACACCATATATTTT
CASSPDRGGGNTIYF
>TRBD2|TRBJ2-1|TRBV14|-
TGTGCCAGCAGCCAAGACGGTCTAGCGGGGAACTACAATGAGCAGTTCTTC
CASSQDGLAGNYNEQFF
>-|TRBJ1-1|TRBV6-1|-
TGTGCCAGCAGTGTGGAGGTAGACGGTGAAGCTTTCTTT
CASSVEVDGEAFF
>TRBD1|TRBJ2-2|TRBV4-1|-
TGCGCCAGCAGCCAAGACGGGACAGGGCCTCTCACCGGGGAGCTGTTTTTT
CASSQDGTGPLTGELFF
>TRBD2|TRBJ2-3|TRBV29-1|-
TGCAGCGCTACGGGACTAGAAGGGAGCACAGATACGCAGTATTTT
CSATGLEGSTDTQYF
>-|TRBJ1-6|TRBV10-3|-
TGTGCCATCGGGGACCGCACCCTCCACTTT
CAIGDRTLHF
>TRBD1|TRBJ1-4|TRBV19|-
TGTGCCAGTAGTATTTTCGGGACAGGTAATGAAAAACTGTTTTTT
CASSIFGTGNEKLFF
>-|TRBJ2-7|TRBV7-2|-
TGTGCCAGCAGCTTCAGGGGGGGCCGGGAGCAGTACTTC
CASSFRGGREQYF
>TRBD1|TRBJ1-4|TRBV5-1|-
TGCGCCAGCAGCTTGTGGGGACAGGGTCTCTTGAGTGAAAAACTGTTTTTT
CASSLWGQGLLSEKLFF
>TRBD2|TRBJ2-1|TRBV10-3|-
TGTGCCATCAGGGCTAGCGGCAGCTCCTACAATGAGCAGTTCTTC
CAIRASGSSYNEQFF
>TRBD1|TRBJ2-3|TRBV6-1|-
TGTGCCAGCAGTGAAGTGGGACAGGGTCCAGATACGCAGTATTTT
CASSEVGQGPDTQYF
>-|TRBJ2-7|TRBV7-8|-
TGTGCCAGCACCTCCAGGGTCTACGAGCAGTACTTC
CASTSRVYEQYF